This is a list of T cell receptor beta chains from one sample in a study of response to subunit inactivated influenza vaccine. TCRdb analysed the RT-PCR reads with MiXCR anew, one entry per CDR3 protein. The sample has about 620,000 distinct CDR3 sequences, 11% seen once. This sample was shared with a second study, whose subject was T cells expressing NK-cell markers.

This specimen consisted of PBMCs from blood, obtained on the day of vaccination. These receptors all stem from a man in his forties or fifties who received an inactivated influenza vaccine. Both conserved end residues are trimmed from each CDR3.

V gene: TRBV2
J gene: TRBJ2-7
CDR3 protein: ASSEVGSSYEQY

V gene: TRBV24-1
J gene: TRBJ2-1
CDR3 protein: ATSDLSPLRASYNEQF

V gene: TRBV2
J gene: TRBJ1-2
CDR3 protein: ASSEGVRTGSGYT

V gene: TRBV11-1
J gene: TRBJ2-1
CDR3 protein: ASSLTGTKVFDEQF

V gene: TRBV5-5
J gene: TRBJ1-2
CDR3 protein: ASTRDGTDYGYT

V gene: TRBV6-2/TRBV6-3
J gene: TRBJ1-5
CDR3 protein: ASRPGTGLRASNQPQH

V gene: TRBV12-3/TRBV12-4
J gene: TRBJ2-7
CDR3 protein: ASSSRDSHSYEQY

V gene: TRBV27
J gene: TRBJ2-7
CDR3 protein: ASRFGGLYEQY

V gene: TRBV20-1
J gene: TRBJ2-7
CDR3 protein: SAGPWQYEQY

V gene: TRBV7-2
J gene: TRBJ1-4
CDR3 protein: ASSISGTGNEKLF

V gene: TRBV12-3/TRBV12-4
J gene: TRBJ2-1
CDR3 protein: ASSLMAGVYNEQF

V gene: TRBV4-3
J gene: TRBJ1-3
CDR3 protein: ASSQDYGSLGNTIY

V gene: TRBV5-1
J gene: TRBJ1-2
CDR3 protein: ASAKGGVDYGYT

V gene: TRBV4-1
J gene: TRBJ2-2
CDR3 protein: ASSLRLARTGELF

V gene: TRBV19
J gene: TRBJ2-7
CDR3 protein: ASSDDSFYEQY

V gene: TRBV4-3
J gene: TRBJ2-7
CDR3 protein: ASSQEMPGSGTYEQY

V gene: TRBV6-1
J gene: TRBJ2-1
CDR3 protein: ASSLGPNSYNEQF

V gene: TRBV5-1
J gene: TRBJ2-5
CDR3 protein: ASSRGQAGETQY

V gene: TRBV7-9
J gene: TRBJ2-3
CDR3 protein: ASSSLAGVNTDTQY

V gene: TRBV12-3/TRBV12-4
J gene: TRBJ2-2
CDR3 protein: ASSRGGRGTGELF